The T cell receptor (beta chain) described here comes from a study of blood T cell repertoires in COVID-19. Study-level information: COVID-19 samples, acute and convalescent, were from the United States, Italy and Spain.

This clone was seen only once. In germline, CDR1 is LNHDA, CDR2 SQIVND (reference sequence). This CDR3 comprises 11 residues. Trimming cost V 8 bases and J 4 bases; bases outside gene matches: 0. In the authors' methods: Reference gene primer amplification gave estimated nucleated cell counts. Clones were sequenced by immunoSEQ multiplex PCR, and TCRdb holds only the in-frame ones, with some missing. V and J calls and clone size come straight from that table; D and trimming were deduced from the DNA. The repertoire holds about 50,000 clones, with approximately 86% as singletons. The specimen was peripheral blood. The chain joins TRBV19 to TRBJ1-1; TRBD1 matches 8 bases. This sequence originates from a man aged 35 to 55 with active COVID-19. The CDR3 region is CASGQGTEAFF. The CDR3 region has the DNA TGTGCCAGTGGACAGGGCACTGAAGCTTTCTTT.